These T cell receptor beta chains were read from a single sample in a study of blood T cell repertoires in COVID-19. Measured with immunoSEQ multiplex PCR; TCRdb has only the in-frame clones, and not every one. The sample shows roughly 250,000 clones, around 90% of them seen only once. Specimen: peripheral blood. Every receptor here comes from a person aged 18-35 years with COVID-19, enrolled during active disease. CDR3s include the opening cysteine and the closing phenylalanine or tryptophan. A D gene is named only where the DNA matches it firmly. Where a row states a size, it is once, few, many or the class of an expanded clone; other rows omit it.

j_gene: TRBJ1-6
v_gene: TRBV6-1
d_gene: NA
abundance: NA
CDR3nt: TGTGCCAGCAGTGAAACAGGGACGCCACCCCTCCACTTT
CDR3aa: CASSETGTPPLHF

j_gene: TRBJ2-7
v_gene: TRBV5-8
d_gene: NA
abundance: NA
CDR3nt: TGTGCCAGCAGCTTGGTCGGTATCTCCTCCTACGAGCAGTACTTC
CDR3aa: CASSLVGISSYEQYF

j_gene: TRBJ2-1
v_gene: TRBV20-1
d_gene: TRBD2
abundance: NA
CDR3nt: TGCAGTGCTAGTCCTCACGGGAGGGCCTCTTACAATGAGCAGTTCTTC
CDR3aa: CSASPHGRASYNEQFF

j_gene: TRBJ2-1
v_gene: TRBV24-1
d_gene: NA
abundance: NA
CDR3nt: TGTGCCACCAGTGATCAACAGACAGTGCAGTTCTTC
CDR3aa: CATSDQQTVQFF

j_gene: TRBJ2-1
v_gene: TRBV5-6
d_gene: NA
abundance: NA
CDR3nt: TGTGCCAGCAGCCGCACAACCCTGGAGCAGTTCTTC
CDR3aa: CASSRTTLEQFF

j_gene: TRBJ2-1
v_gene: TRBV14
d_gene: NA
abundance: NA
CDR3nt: TGTGCCAGCAGCCTCGTGCGCTACAATGAGCAGTTCTTC
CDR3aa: CASSLVRYNEQFF

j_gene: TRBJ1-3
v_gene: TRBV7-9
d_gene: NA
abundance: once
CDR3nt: TGTGCCAGCAGTAGTCAAGACTCTGGAAACACCATATATTTT
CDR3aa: CASSSQDSGNTIYF

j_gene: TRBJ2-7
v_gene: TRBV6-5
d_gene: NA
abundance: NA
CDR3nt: TGTGCCAGCAGTTACCAAGGGGCAGTAATCGACGAGCAGTACTTC
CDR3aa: CASSYQGAVIDEQYF

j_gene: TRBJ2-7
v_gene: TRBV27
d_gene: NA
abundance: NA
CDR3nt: TGTGCCAGCAGTCTCGGGCGGGGGACAGGACTCCAAGAGCAGTACTTC
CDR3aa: CASSLGRGTGLQEQYF

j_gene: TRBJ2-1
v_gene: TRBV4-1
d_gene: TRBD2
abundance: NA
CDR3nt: TGCGCCAGCAGCCCCGTAGCGGGATATGGGAATGAGCAGTTCTTC
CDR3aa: CASSPVAGYGNEQFF

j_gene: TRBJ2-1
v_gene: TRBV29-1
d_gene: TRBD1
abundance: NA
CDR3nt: TGCAGCGTTGAAACAGGGGGCCACTACAATGAGCAGTTCTTC
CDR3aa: CSVETGGHYNEQFF

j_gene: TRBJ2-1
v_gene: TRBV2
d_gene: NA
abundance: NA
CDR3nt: TGTGCCAGCAAAAGGGGATCCTACAATGAGCAGTTCTTC
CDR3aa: CASKRGSYNEQFF

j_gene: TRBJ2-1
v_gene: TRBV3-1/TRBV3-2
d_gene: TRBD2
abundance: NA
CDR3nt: TGTGCCAGCAGCCAAGCGTGGCTAGCGGGAGATGAGCAGTTCTTC
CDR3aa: CASSQAWLAGDEQFF

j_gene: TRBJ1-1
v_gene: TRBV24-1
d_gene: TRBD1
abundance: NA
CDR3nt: TGTGCCACCAGTGACCGAGACAGGGTTGACACTGAAGCTTTCTTT
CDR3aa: CATSDRDRVDTEAFF

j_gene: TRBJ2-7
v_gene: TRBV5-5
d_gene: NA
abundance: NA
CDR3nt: TGTGCCAGCAGCTTCTATTTAGGGGTTGGCTACGAGCAGTACTTC
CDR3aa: CASSFYLGVGYEQYF

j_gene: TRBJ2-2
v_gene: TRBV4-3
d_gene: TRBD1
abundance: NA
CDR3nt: TGCGCCAGCAGCCAATTACAGGGGGCGAACACCGGGGAGCTGTTTTTT
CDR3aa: CASSQLQGANTGELFF

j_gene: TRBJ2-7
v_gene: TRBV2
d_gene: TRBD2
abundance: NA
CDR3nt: TGTGCCAGCAATGAAGCGGGAGTGGTAAACGAGCAGTACTTC
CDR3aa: CASNEAGVVNEQYF

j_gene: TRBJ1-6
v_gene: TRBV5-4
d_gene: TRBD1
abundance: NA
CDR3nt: TGTGCCAGCAGCTCGGACAGGGCCGGCGTATCACCCCTCCACTTT
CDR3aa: CASSSDRAGVSPLHF

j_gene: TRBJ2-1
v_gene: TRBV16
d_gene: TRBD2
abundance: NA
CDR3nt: TGTGCCAGCAGCCAAGGGCTAGCGGGAGATGAGCAGTTCTTC
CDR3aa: CASSQGLAGDEQFF

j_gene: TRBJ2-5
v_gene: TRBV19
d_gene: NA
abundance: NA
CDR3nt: TGTGCCAGTAGTATGCGAAATGGAGAGACCCAGTACTTC
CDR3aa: CASSMRNGETQYF

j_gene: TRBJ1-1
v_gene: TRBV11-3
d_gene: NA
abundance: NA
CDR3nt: TGTGCCAGCAGCTTAGGCCCAGACAGGAACACTGAAGCTTTCTTT
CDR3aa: CASSLGPDRNTEAFF

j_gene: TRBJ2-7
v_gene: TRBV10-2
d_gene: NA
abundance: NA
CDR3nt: TGCGCCAGCAGTGATTGGCCATCCTACGAGCAGTACTTC
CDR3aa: CASSDWPSYEQYF

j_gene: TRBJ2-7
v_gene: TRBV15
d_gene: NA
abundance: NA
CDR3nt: TGTGCCACCAGCAGAGGCGGGACCTTGGGAGGTGGGGAGCAGTACTTC
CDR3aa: CATSRGGTLGGGEQYF

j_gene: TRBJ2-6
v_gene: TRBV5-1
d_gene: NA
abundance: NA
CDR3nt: TGCGCCAGTTACCGGGGCTCTGGGGCCAACGTCCTGACTTTC
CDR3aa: CASYRGSGANVLTF

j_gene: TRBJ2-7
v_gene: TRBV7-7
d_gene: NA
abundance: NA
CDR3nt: TGTGCTAGCAGCTTTCTAGTCTACGAGCAGTACTTC
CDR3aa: CASSFLVYEQYF

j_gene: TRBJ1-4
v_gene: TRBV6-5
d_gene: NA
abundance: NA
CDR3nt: TGTGCCAGCAGTTACGAGTGGCAGGGAAACGAAAAACTGTTTTTT
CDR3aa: CASSYEWQGNEKLFF

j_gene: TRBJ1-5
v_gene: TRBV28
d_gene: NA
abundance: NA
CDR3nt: TGTGCCAGCAGCCTGAATGAAGGGGGTAGCAATCAGCCCCAGCATTTT
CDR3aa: CASSLNEGGSNQPQHF

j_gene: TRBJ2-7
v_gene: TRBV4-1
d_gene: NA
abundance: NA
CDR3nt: TGCGCCAGCAGTCAACTCAGGGGCGGCTCCTACGAGCAGTACTTC
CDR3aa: CASSQLRGGSYEQYF

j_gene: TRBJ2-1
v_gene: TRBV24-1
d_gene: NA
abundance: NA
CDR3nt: TGTGCCACCAGTCACCCTCCAGCCTACAATGAGCAGTTCTTC
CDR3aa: CATSHPPAYNEQFF

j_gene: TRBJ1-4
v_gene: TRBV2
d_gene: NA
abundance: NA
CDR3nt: TGTGCCAGCAGTGGGACAGATGAAAAACTGTTTTTT
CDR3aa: CASSGTDEKLFF

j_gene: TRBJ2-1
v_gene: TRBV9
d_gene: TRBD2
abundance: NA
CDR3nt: TGTGCCAGCAGCGTAGTCCTGCTAGCGGGGTACAATGAGCAGTTCTTC
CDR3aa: CASSVVLLAGYNEQFF

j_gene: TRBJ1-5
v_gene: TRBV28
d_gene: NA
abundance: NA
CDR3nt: TGTGCCAGCCGCTGGGGGGGCAGGCAGCCCCAGCATTTT
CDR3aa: CASRWGGRQPQHF

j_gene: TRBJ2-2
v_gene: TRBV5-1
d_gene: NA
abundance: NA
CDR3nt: TGCGCCAGCAGCCGTCAGGGTATCTCATCAGGGAACACCGGGGAGCTGTTTTTT
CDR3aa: CASSRQGISSGNTGELFF

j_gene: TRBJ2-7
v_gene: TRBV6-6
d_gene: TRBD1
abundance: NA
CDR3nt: TGTGCCAGCAGTCGAGCCCAGGGACAGGGAAACTACGAGCAGTACTTC
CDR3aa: CASSRAQGQGNYEQYF

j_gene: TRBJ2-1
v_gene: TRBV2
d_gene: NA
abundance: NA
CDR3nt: TGTGCCAGCAGCGGGGAGCCCCCCTTCTACAATGAGCAGTTCTTC
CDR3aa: CASSGEPPFYNEQFF

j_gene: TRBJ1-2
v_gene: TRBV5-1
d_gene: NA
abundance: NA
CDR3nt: TGCGCCAGCAGCTTCAAAGGGAGAGATGGCTACACCTTC
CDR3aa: CASSFKGRDGYTF

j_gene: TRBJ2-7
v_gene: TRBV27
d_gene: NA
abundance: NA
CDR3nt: TGTGCCAGCAGTTTTTGGGGCTCCGGGGAGCAGTACTTC
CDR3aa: CASSFWGSGEQYF

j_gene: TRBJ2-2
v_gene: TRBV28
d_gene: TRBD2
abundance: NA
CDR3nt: TGTGCCAGCCTTAGTAGCGGGAGCGCCGGGGAGCTGTTTTTT
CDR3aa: CASLSSGSAGELFF